A single sample is the source of the 30 T cell receptor beta chains below, sequenced in a study of blood T cell repertoires in COVID-19. Produced via immunoSEQ multiplex PCR; TCRdb's table is partial and in-frame only. Here the sample spans 210,000 or so clones, about four fifths being singletons. Sequencing was performed on peripheral blood. These receptors were taken from a woman of 80 years or more with acute or convalescent COVID-19.

CDR3 coding DNA: TGTGCCAGTAGTATGAGAAGGGAGGGTCAGGGCTACGAGCAGTACTTC. Amino acid sequence: CASSMRREGQGYEQYF. V is TRBV19 and J is TRBJ2-7; the match to TRBD2 covers 7 bases. This CDR3 has 16 amino acids. Trimming at V came to 3 bases and at J to 3 bases, leaving 11 bases not matched to a gene. The germline gives CDR1 LNHDA, CDR2 SQIVND (reference sequence).

The chain employs TRBV20-1 and TRBJ1-2; D ambiguous. Germline V CDR1 and CDR2: DFQATT, SNEGSKA (reference sequence). Between the trimmed V and J ends, which lost 3 bases and 6 bases, there was a span of 11 bases. The CDR3 is made up of 12 amino acids. CDR3 in amino acids: CSASLGGDGYTF. In DNA form, the CDR3 reads TGCAGTGCTAGTTTGGGAGGAGATGGCTACACCTTC.

The V and J genes are TRBV7-2 and TRBJ2-1, with TRBD2 matching over 11 bases. V trimming: 4 bases; J trimming: 5 bases; junction bases outside the gene matches: 4. The CDR3 is 15 residues long. Germline CDR1 and CDR2: SGHTA and FQGNSA. The CDR3 loop reads CASSWGLAAHNEQFF. Written as DNA, the CDR3 is TGTGCCAGCAGCTGGGGACTAGCGGCACACAATGAGCAGTTCTTC.

The genes are TRBV5-1 and TRBJ2-3, with TRBD2 matching over 7 bases. The CDR3 has 16 amino acids. Germline loops: CDR1 SGHRS, CDR2 YFSETQ. The V segment lost 4 bases and the J segment 6 bases; nucleotides outside the gene matches: 14. The CDR3 protein is CASSPGGAGVLDTQYF. The CDR3 DNA is TGCGCCAGCAGCCCTGGAGGGGCGGGAGTATTGGATACGCAGTATTTT.

The V gene is TRBV5-1, the J gene TRBJ1-5; unclear D gene. CDR3 size: 14 residues. Germline V lookup: CDR1 SGHRS, CDR2 YFSETQ. Trimming removed 4 bases from V and 7 bases from J, with 15 bases in between. CDR3 amino acids: CASSQTRGSQPQHF. CDR3 coding DNA: TGCGCCAGCAGCCAGACGCGGGGAAGCCAGCCCCAGCATTTT. The full variable domain, its missing parts supplied by reference TRBV5-1 and TRBJ1-5, is KAGVTQTPRYLIKTRGQQVTLSCSPISGHRSVSWYQQTPGQGLQFLFEYFSETQRNKGNFPGRFSGRQFSNSRSEMNVSTLELGDSALYLCASSQTRGSQPQHFGDGTRLSIL.

This chain connects TRBV14 to TRBJ1-2, with D perhaps TRBD1 (5 bases). This CDR3 is built from 13 residues. Per germline, CDR1 SGHDN and CDR2 FVKESK. Trimming removed 6 bases at V and 1 base at J, with 9 bases between. CDR3 in amino acids: CASSRDYNYGYTF. For the CDR3, the DNA is TGTGCCAGCAGTCGGGACTATAACTATGGCTACACCTTC.

The V call is TRBV9, the J call TRBJ2-1, with 8 bases lining up with TRBD1. Germline values: CDR1 SGDLS, CDR2 YYNGEE. J gave up 8 bases and V 3 bases, and 4 bases lay outside the gene matches. The CDR3 totals 13 residues. CDR3 amino acids: CASSGRGLDEQFF. DNA for the CDR3: TGTGCCAGCAGCGGCAGGGGGCTGGATGAGCAGTTCTTC.

This clone was detected only a few times. The chain joins TRBV28 to TRBJ2-2, with D possibly TRBD1 on 6 matching bases. V lost 3 bases, J lost 7 bases, and 9 bases lay in between. Germline CDR1 reads MDHEN; CDR2 reads SYDVKM. This CDR3 spans 13 amino acids. CDR3 coding DNA: TGTGCCAGCAGTTTTTCAGGGGTCGGGGAGCTGTTTTTT. This translates into CASSFSGVGELFF.

This clone was counted only a few times. The chain is built from TRBV7-2 and TRBJ1-1; TRBD1 is a possible D gene (5 bases). CDR1 is SGHTA and CDR2 is FQGNSA in the germline V gene. The CDR3 has 14 amino acids. Trimming removed 8 bases at V and 2 bases at J, with 15 bases between. Here the CDR3 reads CASQAVQGNTEAFF. In DNA form, the CDR3 reads TGTGCCAGCCAAGCCGTGCAGGGAAACACTGAAGCTTTCTTT.

The V and J genes are TRBV18 and TRBJ2-7; 9 bases fit TRBD2. V trimming: 2 bases; J trimming: 4 bases; junction bases outside the gene matches: 3. This CDR3 contains 14 residues. Germline V gene sequence: CDR1 KGHSH, CDR2 LQKENI. The CDR3 sequence is CASSPDSGRYEQYF. DNA of the CDR3: TGTGCCAGCTCACCAGATAGCGGGAGATACGAGCAGTACTTC.

This clone was counted only a few times. CDR3 nucleotides: TGTGCCAGCAGCTTGTTTAGTGGTCCGGGCAATCAGCCCCAGCATTTT. Its translation: CASSLFSGPGNQPQHF. The chain links TRBV7-2 to TRBJ1-5; D is undetermined. The CDR3 has 16 residues. Germline V gene data show CDR1 as SGHTA and CDR2 as FQGNSA. The germline V and J ends were trimmed by 3 bases and 2 bases, with 14 bases remaining between them.

This chain connects TRBV21-1 to TRBJ1-5. TRBV21-1 is an annotated pseudogene. CDR3 size: 12 residues. CDR3 sequence (DNA): TGTGCCAGCAGTAGTGCCTATCAGCCCCAGCATTTT. This encodes CASSSAYQPQHF.

This rearrangement joins TRBV19 to TRBJ1-3; TRBD1 might be the D (6 bases). The CDR3 has 15 amino acids. CDR1 and CDR2 from the germline V gene are LNHDA and SQIVND (reference sequence). Trimming removed 4 bases at V and 1 base at J, with 11 bases between. The CDR3: CASSNLQGSGNTIYF. CDR3 DNA: TGTGCCAGTAGTAACCTACAGGGTTCTGGAAACACCATATATTTT.

The chain has TRBV18 and TRBJ1-1; D is perhaps TRBD1 (5 bases). In germline, CDR1 is KGHSH, CDR2 LQKENI. CDR3 length equals 14 residues. V was shortened by 0 bases and J by 6 bases, with 11 bases between the two germline ends. CDR3 amino acids: CASSPPSGDPEAFF. DNA for the CDR3: TGTGCCAGCTCACCACCTTCGGGGGACCCTGAAGCTTTCTTT.

This clone rates as medium-sized (0.01 to 0.1%). V usage is TRBV10-3 and J usage is TRBJ2-7; 8 positions match TRBD1. The CDR3 has 14 residues. The ends lost 2 bases at V and 5 bases at J; junction bases unmatched: 5. Germline CDR1 is ENHRY and CDR2 is SYGVKD. The CDR3 region is CAISEGTGVDEQYF. CDR3 nucleotides: TGTGCCATCAGTGAGGGGACAGGAGTAGACGAGCAGTACTTC.

The chain combines TRBV6-2 or TRBV6-3 with TRBJ1-6; TRBD1 is a possible D gene (6 bases). This CDR3 has 16 residues. Germline V gives CDR1 MNHEY, CDR2 SVGEGT. V dropped 6 bases and J dropped 10 bases, with 22 bases sitting between them. The CDR3 sequence: CASSWTLQGRRSPLHF. CDR3 DNA: TGTGCCAGCAGCTGGACCCTTCAGGGGAGAAGGTCACCCCTCCACTTT.

The V gene is TRBV29-1, the J gene TRBJ1-2; TRBD1 matches at 7 bases. The germline V gene encodes CDR1 SQVTM and CDR2 ANQGSEA. V was clipped by 3 bases and J by 2 bases; unmatched bases: 3. The CDR3 runs 13 residues. The CDR3 coding sequence is TGCAGCGTTGAGGACAGGAGGAACTATGGCTACACCTTC. Translating it yields CSVEDRRNYGYTF.

This sequence joins TRBV5-8 and TRBJ1-3, with TRBD1 matching 8 bases. Germline CDR1 SGHTS, CDR2 YDEGEE. J was trimmed by 1 base and V by 0 bases; bases with no gene match: 6. The CDR3 runs 17 residues. CDR3 loop: CASSLGHRGFSGNTIYF. CDR3 DNA: TGTGCCAGCAGCTTGGGTCACAGGGGGTTTTCTGGAAACACCATATATTTT.

The rearrangement links TRBV4-3 to TRBJ1-1; tentative D call: TRBD1 (5 bases). The CDR3 extends over 14 amino acids. Trimming cost V 5 bases and J 4 bases, with 14 bases left between them. CDR1 is LGHNA and CDR2 is YSLEER in the germline V gene. The chain's CDR3 is CASSTAGGGTEAFF. DNA of the CDR3: TGCGCCAGCAGCACCGCCGGCGGGGGCACTGAAGCTTTCTTT.

The V gene is TRBV5-6, the J gene TRBJ1-1; no definite D call. The CDR3 extends over 13 amino acids. Germline CDR1 and CDR2: SGHDT and YYEEEE. Trimming pared 4 bases from V and 4 bases from J, leaving 11 bases between. The CDR3 region has the DNA TGTGCCAGCAGCGCACCGTTACTCACTGAAGCTTTCTTT. It specifies CASSAPLLTEAFF.

This rearrangement joins TRBV3-1 (or the pseudogene TRBV3-2) to TRBJ1-3; possible D gene TRBD1, 5 bases. Trimming pared 1 base from V and 2 bases from J, leaving 12 bases between. The CDR3 loop spans 16 amino acids. The germline gives CDR1 LGHDT, CDR2 YNNKEL (reference sequence). The CDR3 here is CASSQGRDSPGNTIYF. DNA for the CDR3: TGTGCCAGCAGCCAAGGTAGAGACAGCCCTGGAAACACCATATATTTT.

This clone was counted between two and nine times. This rearrangement joins TRBV19 to TRBJ2-2; D possibly corresponds to TRBD1 (7 bases). From germline, CDR1 is LNHDA and CDR2 SQIVND (reference sequence). V lost 2 bases and J 7 bases, leaving 17 bases between the germline ends. The CDR3 covers 16 residues. The CDR3 DNA is TGTGCCAGTAGTATATTGAGGGGGCAAGCGGGCGGGGAGCTGTTTTTT. Translating gives CASSILRGQAGGELFF.

This clone appeared once. The chain joins TRBV27 to TRBJ2-2; D may be TRBD2 (6 bases). Trimming shortened V by 6 bases and J by 7 bases, and 9 bases separated the two germline ends. Per the germline V gene, CDR1 is MNHEY and CDR2 is SMNVEV (reference sequence). The CDR3 length is 12 residues. CDR3: CASSVGGGELFF. CDR3 sequence (DNA): TGTGCCAGCAGCGTCGGGGGCGGGGAGCTGTTTTTT.

V usage is TRBV20-1 and J usage is TRBJ1-2; no definite D call. Germline-derived CDR1 and CDR2 are DFQATT and SNEGSKA (reference sequence). The ends were cut back, 3 bases at V and 3 bases at J, with 20 bases in the middle. The CDR3 covers 16 residues. The CDR3 region is CSASSPNQIPHYGYTF. In DNA form, the CDR3 reads TGCAGTGCTAGTTCCCCCAATCAAATCCCCCACTATGGCTACACCTTC.

The gene calls are TRBV6-1 and TRBJ2-7; tentatively, D is TRBD1 (6 bases). Germline CDR1 is MNHNS and CDR2 is SASEGT. CDR3 length equals 15 residues. Trimming stripped 1 base from V and 2 bases from J, with 12 bases between. The CDR3 nucleotides read TGTGCCAGCAGTGAAGGGACAGATGCTACCTACGAGCAGTACTTC. Protein sequence: CASSEGTDATYEQYF.

J is TRBJ1-1 and V is TRBV5-8, with D unresolved. This CDR3 region has 15 residues. Germline-derived CDR1 and CDR2 are SGHTS and YDEGEE. V lost 4 bases and J lost 3, with 16 bases in between. The CDR3 loop reads CASSQTRELDTEAFF. CDR3 DNA: TGTGCCAGCAGCCAGACTAGGGAGTTGGACACTGAAGCTTTCTTT.

J is TRBJ2-1 and V is TRBV30; perhaps TRBD2 as D (6 bases). The CDR3 contains 15 residues. Germline-derived CDR1 and CDR2 are GTSNPN and SVGIG (reference sequence). Deletions cut 0 bases from V and 10 bases from J, with 19 bases between. CDR3 sequence: CAWSVSDSSVGEQFF. The DNA of the CDR3 is TGTGCCTGGAGTGTAAGTGACTCTAGCGTAGGGGAGCAGTTCTTC.

This sequence joins TRBV7-9 and TRBJ2-1; D remains ambiguous. Germline values: CDR1 SEHNR, CDR2 FQNEAQ (reference sequence). The CDR3 sequence is 14 residues long. The germline V and J ends were trimmed by 2 bases and 8 bases, with 13 bases remaining between them. The CDR3, as DNA: TGTGCCAGCAGCTTACCGACGGAGCTCCATGAGCAGTTCTTC. Amino acids: CASSLPTELHEQFF.

This clone was picked up one time. The V and J genes are TRBV9 and TRBJ1-1; D is undetermined. The germline V gene encodes CDR1 SGDLS and CDR2 YYNGEE. Trimming shortened V by 0 bases and J by 5 bases, and 32 bases separated the two germline ends. The CDR3 consists of 21 residues. The CDR3 DNA reads TGTGCCAGCAGCGTAGTTCGGGTTGGGAGGGATGGCCGTTTCGTGGCGACTGAAGCTTTCTTT. The encoded protein is CASSVVRVGRDGRFVATEAFF.

The CDR3 region has the DNA TGTGCCAGCAGCCAAGACGTCTACGAGCAGTACTTC. Its protein product is CASSQDVYEQYF. The chain employs TRBV4-2 and TRBJ2-7; no reliable D call. Germline CDR1 reads LGHNA; CDR2 reads YNFKEQ. Trimming removed 0 bases from V and 3 bases from J, with 3 bases in between. This CDR3 is built from 12 residues.